The sequence of this T cell receptor beta chain was determined in a study of T cell responses to AZD1222 COVID-19 vaccine. Unmatched junction bases numbered 5, after V lost 5 bases and J lost 4 bases. The CDR3 has 14 residues. The germline V gene encodes CDR1 MNHEY and CDR2 SMNVEV (reference sequence). Some second doses came at about 4 weeks and others at about 12 weeks; these were pooled. Study observations and caveats: The number of AZD1222 recipients seropositive at baseline was only 6 or 7. Spike-specific TCR breadth and depth were elevated following two AZD1222 doses. Vaccine-associated CD4 TCRs spanned spike, dominant at 160-218 and 743-854.

Sequencing was performed with immunoSEQ multiplex PCR; in TCRdb, only in-frame clones are kept and a portion is missing. The sample lists some 150,000 clones, around nine tenths seen once, with approximately 1.5% in the top ten. About this clone: Antigen: not known.

The genes are TRBV27 and TRBJ2-5; 9 bases are a match to TRBD1. This specimen consisted of peripheral blood, obtained 28 days after the second AZD1222 dose. The clonotype was recovered from an adult who received the AZD1222 COVID-19 vaccine. CDR3 sequence (DNA): TGTGCCAGCAGTGGGGGGACAGGGCTAGAGACCCAGTACTTC. It is translated as CASSGGTGLETQYF.